This T cell receptor (beta chain) emerged from a study of blood T cell repertoires in COVID-19. Ages ranged from about 18 to 89 years, with residence in around 24 US areas. Cohort 3 donors were reported recovered after two negative PCRs, clearance, or symptom resolution. Trimming took off 3 bases at V and 0 bases at J, with 16 bases between the two ends. Germline V CDR1 and CDR2: KGHDR, SFDVKD. The CDR3 has 18 amino acids. Using immunoSEQ multiplex PCR, the repertoire was profiled, and TCRdb retains in-frame clones only, with some absent. The sample includes 290,000 or so clones, 75% to 95% seen only once; the top ten take 1.1%.

The specimen was PBMCs or T cells enriched from blood (not recorded which). The source is a woman in her twenties or thirties who had recovered from COVID-19. The rearrangement uses TRBV24-1 and TRBJ2-2, with D possibly being TRBD2 (6 bases). The CDR3 nucleotides are TGTGCCACCAGTGATCTGAGGCTAGCGCCGTCGAACACCGGGGAGCTGTTTTTT. Its protein is CATSDLRLAPSNTGELFF.